This TCR beta chain is from a study of cytomegalovirus exposure and HLA in healthy donors. The CDR3 consists of 17 residues. The germline gives CDR1 SGHTA, CDR2 FQGNSA. V was clipped by 11 bases and J by 4 bases; unmatched bases: 18. Study results and caveats: A missense DCLRE1C variant was associated with V- and J-gene trimming of TCR beta chains in a later analysis, and an independent cohort replicated the association. There was a cluster of highly shared sequence variants that was likely a sequencing artifact.

PCR employed 60 Vbeta and 13 Jbeta primers. Assay used: immunoSEQ multiplex PCR; TCRdb lists only in-frame clones, some missing. Its table records under 150,000 clones. In regard to this clone: Antigen specificity is unknown.

The sequenced material came from PBMCs. This clonotype originated in a man aged 40-49 years in good health and CMV-seronegative. The chain is built from TRBV7-2 and TRBJ2-2, with 8 bases aligning to TRBD2. CDR3: CACTSVRGGPVTGELFF. CDR3 nucleotides: TGTGCCTGCACTTCGGTTCGCGGGGGGCCGGTCACCGGGGAGCTGTTTTTT.